Shown below are 17 T cell receptor beta chains from a single sample sequenced in a study of blood T cell repertoires in COVID-19. Some clones are missing from TCRdb's copy, which holds only in-frame ones; the method was immunoSEQ multiplex PCR. The data contain approximately 260,000 clones, around 88% of them seen just once; the ten biggest clones take up roughly 1.2%. Input material: PBMCs or T cells enriched from blood (not recorded which). The source is a middle-aged woman with acute COVID-19.

This clone was seen once. The V call is TRBV7-6, the J call TRBJ2-7; 10 bases are a match to TRBD1. Germline V gene lookup returns CDR1 SGHVS and CDR2 FNYEAQ. The CDR3 runs 15 residues. Trimming took 5 bases from V and 6 from J; bases not matched to a gene: 10. The CDR3 nucleotides read TGTGCCAGCAGCCTGGGACAGGGGATCGTCTCCGAGCAGTACTTC. As protein: CASSLGQGIVSEQYF.

The chain recombines TRBV6-5 with TRBJ2-3; TRBD2 aligns across 7 bases. Germline V gene data show CDR1 as MNHEY and CDR2 as SVGAGI. J gave up 3 bases and V 4 bases, and 4 bases lay outside the gene matches. The CDR3 sequence is 14 residues long. The CDR3 is CASSWASGTDTQYF. CDR3 nucleotides: TGTGCCAGCAGTTGGGCTAGCGGAACAGATACGCAGTATTTT.

The rearrangement links TRBV19 to TRBJ1-2, with a weak D call TRBD1 (6 bases). Deletions cut 2 bases from V and 8 bases from J, with 15 bases between. This CDR3 region has 14 residues. Germline V gives CDR1 LNHDA, CDR2 SQIVND (reference sequence). CDR3 residues: CASSISGQFNGYTF. The CDR3 coding sequence is TGTGCCAGTAGTATAAGTGGACAGTTTAACGGCTACACCTTC.

The chain is built from TRBV13 and TRBJ2-5; D is undetermined. The CDR3 loop spans 17 amino acids. The germline V and J ends were trimmed by 5 bases and 0 bases, with 19 bases remaining between them. CDR1 and CDR2 from the germline V gene are PRHDT and FYEKMQ (reference sequence). As DNA, the CDR3 is TGTGCCAGCAGCCCGTTCGGTACGACTGGGTACCAAGAGACCCAGTACTTC. Its protein is CASSPFGTTGYQETQYF.

The rearrangement links TRBV5-1 to TRBJ1-2, with a weak D call TRBD1 (6 bases). Between the trimmed V and J ends, which lost 3 bases and 6 bases, there was a span of 15 bases. The germline V gene has CDR1 SGHRS and CDR2 YFSETQ. The CDR3 is 14 residues long. The CDR3 region has the DNA TGCGCCAGCAGCTCGGAACAGGGTGGGGATGGCTACACCTTC. This sequence encodes CASSSEQGGDGYTF.

The sample holds many counts of this clone. This chain joins TRBV3-1 (or the pseudogene TRBV3-2) and TRBJ2-2; 11 nucleotides line up with TRBD2. CDR3 length: 19 amino acids. The germline V gene encodes CDR1 LGHDT and CDR2 YNNKEL (reference sequence). V dropped 0 bases and J dropped 3; count of bases not matched to a gene: 9. The CDR3 nucleotides read TGTGCCAGCAGCCAAGATCCCCTGACTAGCGGGATTTACACCGGGGAGCTGTTTTTT. It codes for CASSQDPLTSGIYTGELFF.

V gene TRBV10-3 combines with J gene TRBJ2-7, with TRBD1 identical over 8 bases. V shed 10 bases, J shed 6 bases, and the junction held 8 bases outside the gene matches. Germline assignment: CDR1 ENHRY and CDR2 SYGVKD. This CDR3 is 12 amino acids long. The CDR3 here is CATTQGAAEQYF. In nucleotides, the CDR3 is TGTGCCACCACTCAGGGGGCCGCCGAGCAGTACTTC.

The CDR3 loop is CASSIAYLSGANVLTF. The CDR3 DNA reads TGTGCCAGTAGTATAGCCTACCTCTCTGGGGCCAACGTCCTGACTTTC. The chain employs TRBV19 and TRBJ2-6; D unresolved. V lost 1 base and J lost 0, with 7 bases in between. This CDR3 spans 16 amino acids. The germline V gene encodes CDR1 LNHDA and CDR2 SQIVND (reference sequence).

The J gene is TRBJ1-1, the V gene TRBV14, with a possible D match to TRBD1 (5 bases). V was cut by 1 base and J by 3 bases, with 18 bases left in between. The germline V gene has CDR1 SGHDN and CDR2 FVKESK. The CDR3 length is 17 residues. CDR3 sequence reads: CASSQGEVRGDDTEAFF. Here the CDR3 DNA reads TGTGCCAGCAGCCAAGGGGAAGTTCGGGGGGACGACACTGAAGCTTTCTTT.

V and J are TRBV30 and TRBJ2-3; 12 bases map to TRBD2. V trimming: 1 base; J trimming: 6 bases; junction bases outside the gene matches: 2. Per the germline V gene, CDR1 is GTSNPN and CDR2 is SVGIG (reference sequence). The CDR3 loop spans 14 amino acids. The CDR3 reads CAWSAGTSGDTQYF. CDR3 nucleotides: TGTGCCTGGAGTGCGGGGACTAGCGGGGATACGCAGTATTTT.

V and J are TRBV14 and TRBJ2-2; D might be TRBD1 (7 bases). V lost 4 bases and J 1 base, leaving 13 bases between the germline ends. CDR3 size: 16 residues. Germline lookup yields CDR1 SGHDN and CDR2 FVKESK. CDR3: CASSRQGLLNTGELFF. CDR3 nucleotides: TGTGCCAGCAGCCGACAGGGACTTTTGAACACCGGGGAGCTGTTTTTT. Complete variable domain (other parts from reference TRBV14 and TRBJ2-2): EAGVTQFPSHSVIEKGQTVTLRCDPISGHDNLYWYRRVMGKEIKFLLHFVKESKQDESGMPNNRFLAERTGGTYSTLKVQPAELEDSGVYFCASSRQGLLNTGELFFGEGSRLTVL.

The chain has TRBV5-1 and TRBJ1-1, with 7 nucleotides matching TRBD1. Germline CDR1 is SGHRS and CDR2 is YFSETQ. The CDR3 is 16 amino acids. J was trimmed by 0 bases and V by 0 bases; bases with no gene match: 5. The CDR3 here is CASSLATQGMNTEAFF. For the CDR3, the DNA is TGCGCCAGCAGCTTGGCCACACAGGGGATGAACACTGAAGCTTTCTTT.

The chain joins TRBV10-3 to TRBJ2-1; no definite D call. The germline CDR1 and CDR2 sequences are ENHRY and SYGVKD. V was clipped by 2 bases and J by 5 bases, with 10 bases between them. CDR3 length equals 14 residues. The CDR3 DNA is TGTGCCATCAGTGAGCGAACGAGAGACAATGAGCAGTTCTTC. Translating it yields CAISERTRDNEQFF.

The rearrangement links TRBV3-1 (or the pseudogene TRBV3-2) to TRBJ2-7; D is uncertain. V gave up 1 base and J gave up 0 bases, with 7 bases separating them. Germline V lookup: CDR1 LGHDT, CDR2 YNNKEL (reference sequence). The CDR3 consists of 14 residues. CDR3 sequence: CASSQGGGSYEQYV. CDR3 nucleotide sequence: TGTGCCAGCAGCCAAGGAGGCGGCTCCTACGAGCAGTACGTC.

This chain uses TRBV4-1 with TRBJ2-5; possible D gene TRBD1, 5 bases. Germline-derived CDR1 and CDR2 are MGHRA and YSYEKL. Trimming shortened V by 4 bases and J by 1 base, and 16 bases separated the two germline ends. CDR3 length: 16 residues. The CDR3 DNA reads TGCGCCAGCAGCCCCAGGACATACGGGCCCCAAGAGACCCAGTACTTC. Translating it yields CASSPRTYGPQETQYF.

Worth noting for this clone: The sample contains more than one DNA sequence encoding this CDR3. The gene calls are TRBV5-1 and TRBJ2-5; the match to TRBD1 covers 8 bases. The V gene end was trimmed by 0 bases and the J gene end by 4 bases; junction bases not matched to a gene: 5. From germline, CDR1 is SGHRS and CDR2 YFSETQ. The CDR3 loop spans 15 amino acids. CDR3 sequence (DNA): TGCGCCAGCAGCTTGGGGCAGGGGGCAGGAGAGACCCAGTACTTC. It is translated as CASSLGQGAGETQYF.

The V call is TRBV11-3, the J call TRBJ1-4; D remains unclear. CDR1 and CDR2 (germline): SGHNT, YENEEA. The V and J ends lost 1 base and 10 bases respectively, with 10 bases between them. This CDR3 has 13 amino acids. CDR3 in DNA: TGTGCCAGCAGCTTAGTCGGTTTCGGAAAACTGTTTTTT. It translates to CASSLVGFGKLFF.